Following are 13 T cell receptor beta chains from one sample sequenced in a study of somatic mutations in cytotoxic T cells in rheumatoid arthritis. The repertoire was sequenced with immunoSEQ multiplex PCR; TCRdb's copy has only in-frame clones and lacks some. The sample shows about 6,700 clones, about 79% of them seen only once. Sequenced: CD8+ T cells sorted from blood. These receptors were taken from an adult with rheumatoid arthritis.

V usage is TRBV21-1 and J usage is TRBJ1-1; the table's D gene call, TRBD1, was not cross checked with the DNA. TRBV21-1 is deemed a pseudogene. The CDR3 length is 16 residues. The chain's CDR3 is CASSPRTDSMNTEAFF. DNA for the CDR3: TGTGCCAGCAGCCCAAGGACAGATTCCATGAACACTGAAGCTTTCTTT.

The chain links TRBV2 to TRBJ2-7, with a tentative D call TRBD1 (6 bases). The CDR3 consists of 13 residues. Trimming took off 5 bases at V and 3 bases at J, with 11 bases between the two ends. CDR1 and CDR2 from the germline V gene are SNHLY and FYNNEI. The CDR3: CASSPRGGYEQYF. DNA of the CDR3: TGTGCCAGCAGTCCCAGGGGTGGCTACGAGCAGTACTTC. Drawing the rest from reference TRBV2 and TRBJ2-7, the complete variable domain is EPEVTQTPSHQVTQMGQEVILRCVPISNHLYFYWYRQILGQKVEFLVSFYNNEISEKSEIFDDQFSVERPDGSNFTLKIRSTKLEDSAMYFCASSPRGGYEQYFGPGTRLTVT.

This clone has just a few counts. The chain uses TRBV6-4 and TRBJ2-1, with 13 bases identical to TRBD2. Trimming at V came to 3 bases and at J to 1 base, leaving 3 bases not matched to a gene. This CDR3 spans 17 amino acids. Per germline, CDR1 MRHNA and CDR2 SNTAGT. As DNA, the CDR3 is TGTGCCAGCAGTGAAATGACTAGCGGGAGGTCCTACAATGAGCAGTTCTTC. Its protein product is CASSEMTSGRSYNEQFF.

The chain joins TRBV28 to TRBJ2-7, with D possibly being TRBD2 (5 bases). Germline V gene sequence: CDR1 MDHEN, CDR2 SYDVKM. CDR3 length: 13 residues. V gave up 3 bases and J gave up 6 bases, with 12 bases separating them. The CDR3: CASSFGSSTEQYF. Here the CDR3 DNA reads TGTGCCAGCAGTTTTGGGAGTAGCACCGAGCAGTACTTC.

The genes are TRBV19 and TRBJ2-7; 9 nucleotides match TRBD1. CDR3 size: 16 residues. Trimming cost V 3 bases and J 1 base; bases outside gene matches: 7. Looked up from germline, CDR1 is LNHDA and CDR2 is SQIVND (reference sequence). In DNA, the CDR3 is TGTGCCAGTAGTATTAAGGGGGACAGGGATTCCTACGAGCAGTACTTC. Its translation is CASSIKGDRDSYEQYF.

In its sample, this clone was seen a few times. The chain joins TRBV5-1 to TRBJ1-5, with D unclear. CDR3 length equals 10 residues. Germline loops: CDR1 SGHRS, CDR2 YFSETQ. With 2 bases removed from V and 15 bases from J, the gap between germline ends came to 9 bases. The CDR3 DNA is TGCGCCAGCAGCTTTCAGACGGGGCATTTT. This encodes CASSFQTGHF.

The rearrangement joins TRBV7-9 to TRBJ1-5, with D tentatively TRBD1 (5 bases). This CDR3 region has 14 residues. The germline V gene encodes CDR1 SEHNR and CDR2 FQNEAQ (reference sequence). V was trimmed by 3 bases and J by 4 bases, leaving 10 bases between them. The chain's CDR3 is CASSFGTANQPQHF. As DNA, the CDR3 is TGTGCCAGCAGCTTCGGGACGGCAAATCAGCCCCAGCATTTT.

V and J are TRBV7-2 and TRBJ2-5, with D possibly being TRBD1 or TRBD2 (5 bases each). V was shortened by 5 bases and J by 4 bases, with 17 bases between the two germline ends. This CDR3 has 15 amino acids. CDR1 and CDR2 from the germline V gene are SGHTA and FQGNSA. The CDR3 spells CASSRWDAPGETQYF. CDR3 in DNA: TGTGCCAGCAGCCGCTGGGACGCACCGGGAGAGACCCAGTACTTC.

This chain links TRBV11-2 with TRBJ2-1, with D perhaps matching TRBD1 (6 bases). Germline lookup yields CDR1 SGHAT and CDR2 FQNNGV. V was pared by 6 bases and J by 0 bases, with 18 bases between. The CDR3 length is 17 residues. The CDR3 bases are TGTGCCAGCAGTCAAACTGGGTACAGGGTCTCCTACAATGAGCAGTTCTTC. Translation: CASSQTGYRVSYNEQFF.

The rearrangement uses TRBV6-6 and TRBJ1-4; a weak D match, TRBD1 (5 bases). The CDR3 is 15 amino acids. Germline CDR1 MNHNY, CDR2 SVGAGI (reference sequence). V gave up 2 bases and J gave up 4 bases, with 11 bases separating them. For the CDR3, the DNA is TGTGCCAGCAGTTACGGGTTGAGGGGTAATGAAAAACTGTTTTTT. It yields the protein CASSYGLRGNEKLFF.

V is TRBV4-1 and J is TRBJ2-6; possibly TRBD1 for D (5 bases). V was trimmed by 2 bases and J by 0 bases, leaving 20 bases between them. The CDR3 extends over 20 amino acids. Germline values: CDR1 MGHRA, CDR2 YSYEKL. In DNA, the CDR3 is TGCGCCAGCAGCCAATTTGAGTCCTTTGCAGGGCCCTCTGGGGCCAACGTCCTGACTTTC. Protein: CASSQFESFAGPSGANVLTF.

This clone was counted once. This chain links TRBV27 with TRBJ1-1, with 8 bases lining up with TRBD1. V was clipped by 8 bases and J by 1 base; unmatched bases: 3. Germline V gene sequence: CDR1 MNHEY, CDR2 SMNVEV (reference sequence). CDR3 length equals 13 residues. The CDR3 here is CASLDRGNTEAFF. In DNA form, the CDR3 reads TGTGCCAGCCTCGACAGGGGGAACACTGAAGCTTTCTTT.

The chain joins TRBV4-1 to TRBJ2-3, with D possibly matching TRBD1 (6 bases). This CDR3 is built from 16 residues. Trimming shortened V by 1 base and J by 0 bases, and 11 bases separated the two germline ends. Germline CDR1 reads MGHRA; CDR2 reads YSYEKL. CDR3 region: CASSQVGQRSTDTQYF. CDR3 bases: TGCGCCAGCAGCCAAGTAGGACAGAGAAGCACAGATACGCAGTATTTT.